Below are 21 T cell receptor beta chains sequenced from a single sample in a study of cytomegalovirus exposure and HLA in healthy donors. Profiling relied on immunoSEQ multiplex PCR, and the TCRdb table lists in-frame clones only, not all of them. Of over 65,000 clones in the sample, 85% to 95% were seen once. Sequenced: PBMCs. The receptors shown here come from a woman between 18 and 29 years old in good health and CMV-seropositive.

The chain is built from TRBV5-4 and TRBJ1-2; TRBD1 is a possible D gene (6 bases). Trimming took 0 bases from V and 4 from J, leaving 13 bases between them. CDR1 SGHNT and CDR2 YYREEE come from the germline V gene (reference sequence). The CDR3 has 15 amino acids. CDR3 bases: TGTGCCAGCAGCTTGGCAGGGGATCTTCTCTATGGCTACACCTTC. This translates into CASSLAGDLLYGYTF.

V is TRBV7-9 and J is TRBJ1-2; 9 bases agree with TRBD1. Trimming removed 6 bases from V and 6 bases from J; junction bases left unmatched: 8. Germline values: CDR1 SEHNR, CDR2 FQNEAQ (reference sequence). The CDR3 runs 14 residues. The CDR3 region has the DNA TGTGCCAGCAGTCCGAGGACAGGGGAAGATGGCTACACCTTC. It is translated as CASSPRTGEDGYTF.

CDR3 sequence reads: CASSPSDRITDTQYF. CDR3 nucleotide sequence: TGCGCCAGCAGCCCCTCGGACAGAATCACAGATACGCAGTATTTT. The genes are TRBV5-1 and TRBJ2-3, with D perhaps TRBD1 (6 bases). The germline V gene has CDR1 SGHRS and CDR2 YFSETQ. The germline V and J ends were trimmed by 4 bases and 2 bases, with 14 bases remaining between them. The CDR3 consists of 15 residues.

The chain uses TRBV27 and TRBJ2-7; 7 positions match TRBD1. With 5 bases clipped from V and 0 bases from J, the junction kept 10 bases outside the gene matches. The CDR3 length is 16 residues. Per germline, CDR1 MNHEY and CDR2 SMNVEV (reference sequence). The CDR3 DNA reads as TGTGCCAGCAGTAACAGAACCGGGACAGTCTCCTACGAGCAGTACTTC. Its protein is CASSNRTGTVSYEQYF.

The chain joins TRBV11-3 to TRBJ2-3, with 10 nucleotides matching TRBD1. The CDR3 loop spans 16 amino acids. The V segment lost 5 bases and the J segment 5 bases; nucleotides outside the gene matches: 10. Germline V gene sequence: CDR1 SGHNT, CDR2 YENEEA. The CDR3 is CASSRNSGQGKDTQYF. CDR3 in DNA: TGTGCCAGCAGCCGAAATTCGGGACAGGGGAAAGATACGCAGTATTTT. Together with reference TRBV11-3 and TRBJ2-3, the CDR3 gives the full variable domain: EAGVVQSPRYKIIEKKQPVAFWCNPISGHNTLYWYLQNLGQGPELLIRYENEEAVDDSQLPKDRFSAERLKGVDSTLKIQPAELGDSAVYLCASSRNSGQGKDTQYFGPGTRLTVL.

The chain joins TRBV5-1 to TRBJ1-2; 8 bases line up with TRBD1. The junction had 5 bases not matched to a gene; V was cut back by 0 bases and J by 7 bases. CDR1 and CDR2 from the germline V gene are SGHRS and YFSETQ. CDR3 size: 14 residues. The CDR3 region is CASSLDTTGAGYTF. Here the CDR3 DNA reads TGCGCCAGCAGCTTGGACACGACAGGGGCTGGCTACACCTTC.

This clone was seen only once. The chain employs TRBV19 and TRBJ1-4, with 9 bases aligning to TRBD1. The CDR3 runs 14 residues. In germline, CDR1 is LNHDA, CDR2 SQIVND (reference sequence). Germline trimming cut 3 bases from V and 5 bases from J; bases unmatched to any gene: 1. The CDR3 nucleotides read TGTGCCAGTAGTATGGGACAGGGAAATGAAAAACTGTTTTTT. Translating gives CASSMGQGNEKLFF.

The DNA of the CDR3 is TGTGCTAGTGGTTTGGACGGACACCCCTACGAGCAGTACTTC. Protein sequence: CASGLDGHPYEQYF. The chain is built from TRBV12-5 and TRBJ2-7; possibly TRBD1 for D (5 bases). Germline V gives CDR1 LGHNT, CDR2 FRNRAP. CDR3 length: 14 amino acids. Deletions cut 1 base from V and 2 bases from J, with 9 bases between. The whole variable domain, filled in from reference TRBV12-5 and TRBJ2-7, reads DARVTQTPRHKVTEMGQEVTMRCQPILGHNTVFWYRQTMMQGLELLAYFRNRAPLDDSGMPKDRFSAEMPDATLATLKIQPSEPRDSAVYFCASGLDGHPYEQYFGPGTRLTVT.

The CDR3 is CASSARQGGSNEQFF. The CDR3, as DNA: TGTGCCAGCAGCGCCCGACAGGGAGGCTCGAATGAGCAGTTCTTC. The rearrangement uses TRBV9 and TRBJ2-1; D is perhaps TRBD1 (7 bases). Germline-derived CDR1 and CDR2 are SGDLS and YYNGEE. V was clipped by 3 bases and J by 7 bases, with 17 bases between them. The CDR3 runs to 15 residues.

This clone occurred once. The DNA of the CDR3 is TGTGCCAGCATCAGGACAGGGGGCGCTGGCTACACCTTC. The encoded protein is CASIRTGGAGYTF. The gene calls are TRBV5-4 and TRBJ1-2; 11 nucleotides line up with TRBD1. The CDR3 consists of 13 residues. Germline-derived CDR1 and CDR2 are SGHNT and YYREEE (reference sequence). The V segment lost 6 bases and the J segment 7 bases; nucleotides outside the gene matches: 5.

The J gene is TRBJ1-5, the V gene TRBV4-3; D gene uncertain. With 0 bases removed from V and 0 bases from J, the gap between germline ends came to 6 bases. Germline CDR1 is LGHNA and CDR2 is YSLEER. The CDR3 contains 15 residues. The CDR3 DNA reads TGCGCCAGCAGCCAAGAACCAGTTAGCAATCAGCCCCAGCATTTT. It encodes CASSQEPVSNQPQHF.

This clone was recorded a few times. The genes are TRBV7-2 and TRBJ1-5, with D unresolved. Trimming pared 1 base from V and 8 bases from J, leaving 21 bases between. The CDR3 is 17 amino acids. Per the germline V gene, CDR1 is SGHTA and CDR2 is FQGNSA. The CDR3 is CASSLESPPWSIEPQHF. The DNA for the CDR3 is TGTGCCAGCAGCTTAGAATCCCCCCCTTGGAGTATAGAGCCCCAGCATTTT.

The chain is built from TRBV4-3 and TRBJ2-1; possibly TRBD2 for D (5 bases). Germline loops: CDR1 LGHNA, CDR2 YSLEER. The CDR3 totals 15 residues. Trimming cost V 0 bases and J 6 bases, with 12 bases left between them. The CDR3 bases are TGCGCCAGCAGCCAAGATGAGGTTGGGAGCAATGAGCAGTTCTTC. This sequence encodes CASSQDEVGSNEQFF.

This rearrangement joins TRBV30 to TRBJ2-2; TRBD1 might be the D (6 bases). V lost 4 bases and J lost 8, with 20 bases in between. CDR1 and CDR2 from the germline V gene are GTSNPN and SVGIG (reference sequence). The CDR3 consists of 15 residues. The DNA for the CDR3 is TGTGCCTGGACCCCGGTAGGACAGTCCTGGGGGGAGCTGTTTTTT. Translated, it gives CAWTPVGQSWGELFF.

This chain connects TRBV10-3 to TRBJ2-5; perhaps TRBD1 as D (6 bases). The CDR3 runs to 13 residues. Trimming removed 10 bases from V and 5 bases from J, with 17 bases in between. CDR1 is ENHRY and CDR2 is SYGVKD in the germline V gene. CDR3 sequence (DNA): TGTGCCACCTCTCCGGCAGGGGAGGAGACCCAGTACTTC. This translates into CATSPAGEETQYF.

The rearrangement joins TRBV4-3 to TRBJ1-4; 8 bases align to TRBD1. Germline values: CDR1 LGHNA, CDR2 YSLEER. The CDR3 sequence is 17 residues long. The ends lost 0 bases at V and 7 bases at J; junction bases unmatched: 10. The CDR3 reads CASSQDPPQGEGEKLFF. The DNA for the CDR3 is TGCGCCAGCAGCCAAGATCCGCCACAGGGGGAGGGTGAAAAACTGTTTTTT.

The rearrangement uses TRBV5-1 and TRBJ1-2; TRBD1 is a possible D gene (5 bases). The germline gives CDR1 SGHRS, CDR2 YFSETQ. V dropped 4 bases and J dropped 6 bases, with 19 bases sitting between them. The CDR3 contains 15 residues. CDR3 sequence: CASSLRGGDSDGYTF. The DNA of the CDR3 is TGCGCCAGCAGCCTGAGGGGAGGGGACTCGGATGGCTACACCTTC.

This clone showed up just once. This chain uses TRBV5-8 with TRBJ1-3, with 9 positions matching TRBD1. Trimming cost V 1 base and J 2 bases; bases outside gene matches: 7. The CDR3 sequence is 17 residues long. Germline CDR1 SGHTS, CDR2 YDEGEE. The CDR3 nucleotides are TGTGCCAGCAGCTTGTTTGACGGGACAGGGACTGGAAACACCATATATTTT. This sequence encodes CASSLFDGTGTGNTIYF.

V and J are TRBV5-1 and TRBJ2-3; possible D gene TRBD1, 6 bases. In germline, CDR1 is SGHRS, CDR2 YFSETQ. CDR3 length: 16 residues. The ends were cut back, 0 bases at V and 1 base at J, with 12 bases in the middle. CDR3 protein: CASSLEGTPGTDTQYF. In nucleotides, the CDR3 is TGCGCCAGCAGCTTGGAAGGGACACCGGGCACAGATACGCAGTATTTT. The whole variable domain, filled in from reference TRBV5-1 and TRBJ2-3, reads KAGVTQTPRYLIKTRGQQVTLSCSPISGHRSVSWYQQTPGQGLQFLFEYFSETQRNKGNFPGRFSGRQFSNSRSEMNVSTLELGDSALYLCASSLEGTPGTDTQYFGPGTRLTVL.

V usage is TRBV11-3 and J usage is TRBJ1-1, with D perhaps TRBD1 (5 bases). The CDR3 length is 15 residues. Germline V gene lookup returns CDR1 SGHNT and CDR2 YENEEA. V lost 0 bases to trimming and J lost 3 bases, with 11 bases between them. The CDR3 DNA sequence: TGTGCCAGCAGCTTAGAGGCAGGGTGGGACACTGAAGCTTTCTTT. Its translation is CASSLEAGWDTEAFF. The full variable domain, with the rest looked up from reference TRBV11-3 and TRBJ1-1, is EAGVVQSPRYKIIEKKQPVAFWCNPISGHNTLYWYLQNLGQGPELLIRYENEEAVDDSQLPKDRFSAERLKGVDSTLKIQPAELGDSAVYLCASSLEAGWDTEAFFGQGTRLTVV.

This clone was recorded once. The chain links TRBV30 to TRBJ1-1; D not certain. This CDR3 is 12 amino acids long. Germline CDR1 GTSNPN, CDR2 SVGIG (reference sequence). V lost 0 bases and J lost 6, with 8 bases in between. The DNA for the CDR3 is TGTGCCTGGAGTGTAATAGAACCTGAAGCTTTCTTT. It codes for CAWSVIEPEAFF. Together with reference TRBV30 and TRBJ1-1, the CDR3 gives the full variable domain: SQTIHQWPATLVQPVGSPLSLECTVEGTSNPNLYWYRQAAGRGLQLLFYSVGIGQISSEVPQNLSASRPQDRQFILSSKKLLLSDSGFYLCAWSVIEPEAFFGQGTRLTVV.